In this sample, the clone carrying this T cell receptor beta chain turned up a few times. The TCR beta CDR3 regions underwent amplification using RNA transcripts as the source. HTBI primers were employed in a first-round RT-PCR of the TCR CDR3. TCRdb analysed the multiplex PCR reads with MiXCR anew, one entry per CDR3 protein. The data show roughly 350,000 distinct CDR3 sequences, approximately 15% seen once. This specimen comes from a study of T cells in Graves' hyperthyroidism and ophthalmopathy. The CDR3 is 16 residues long. V lost 8 bases and J lost 8; bases outside the gene matches: 13. The receptor's source is a woman younger than 45 with Graves' hyperthyroidism. Specimen: blood. The chain joins TRBV12-3 or TRBV12-4 to TRBJ2-1; TRBD2 agrees at 12 bases. The CDR3 DNA reads as TGTGCCAGCCAGAACCGCCGACTAGCGGGAGTGGATGAGCAGTTCTTC. Its protein is CASQNRRLAGVDEQFF.